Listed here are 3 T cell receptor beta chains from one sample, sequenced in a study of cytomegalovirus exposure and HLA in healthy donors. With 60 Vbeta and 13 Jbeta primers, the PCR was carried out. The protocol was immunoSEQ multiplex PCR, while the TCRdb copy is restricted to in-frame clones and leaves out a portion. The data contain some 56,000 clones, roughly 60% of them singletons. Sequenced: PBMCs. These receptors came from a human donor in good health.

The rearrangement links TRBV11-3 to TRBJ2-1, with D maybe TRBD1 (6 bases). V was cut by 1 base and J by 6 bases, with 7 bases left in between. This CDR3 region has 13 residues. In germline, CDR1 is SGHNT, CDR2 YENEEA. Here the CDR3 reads CASSLGTANEQFF. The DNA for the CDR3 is TGTGCCAGCAGCTTAGGGACAGCCAATGAGCAGTTCTTC. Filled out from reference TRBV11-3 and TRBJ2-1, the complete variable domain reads EAGVVQSPRYKIIEKKQPVAFWCNPISGHNTLYWYLQNLGQGPELLIRYENEEAVDDSQLPKDRFSAERLKGVDSTLKIQPAELGDSAVYLCASSLGTANEQFFGPGTRLTVL.

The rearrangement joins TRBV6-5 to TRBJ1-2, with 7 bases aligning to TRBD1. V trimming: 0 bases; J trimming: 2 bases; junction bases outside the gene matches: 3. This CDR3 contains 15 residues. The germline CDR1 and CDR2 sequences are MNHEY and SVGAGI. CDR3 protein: CASSYSGGRNYGYTF. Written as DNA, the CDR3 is TGTGCCAGCAGTTACTCAGGGGGCAGGAACTATGGCTACACCTTC.

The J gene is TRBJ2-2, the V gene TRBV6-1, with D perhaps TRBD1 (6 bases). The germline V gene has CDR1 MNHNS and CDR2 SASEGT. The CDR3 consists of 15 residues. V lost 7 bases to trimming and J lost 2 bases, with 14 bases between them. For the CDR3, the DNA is TGTGCCAGCACGGGCAGGGGCCTAAACACCGGGGAGCTGTTTTTT. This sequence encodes CASTGRGLNTGELFF.